These 8 T cell receptor beta chains originate from one sample sequenced in a study of post-analysis software for immune sequencing data. Study-wide results and limits: With TRBV5-6, TRBV5-1 and TRBV20-1 included, about five TRBV segments were more frequent in patients than in controls.

These receptors' targets are unknown. cDNA libraries for TCR beta contained unique molecular identifiers. In TCRdb, the PCR reads were re-called with MiXCR into one record per CDR3 protein. The sample records over 150,000 distinct CDR3 sequences, approximately 28% being singletons. Specimen: blood. The source is a girl between 5 and 17 years old with multiple sclerosis.

Many counts were recorded for this clonotype. V gene TRBV20-1 combines with J gene TRBJ2-5; D ambiguous. The germline V and J ends were trimmed by 3 bases and 2 bases, with 13 bases remaining between them. This CDR3 contains 14 residues. The V gene's germline CDR1 is DFQATT and CDR2 SNEGSKA (reference sequence). CDR3 loop: CSARFGRSQETQYF. The CDR3 DNA reads TGCAGTGCTAGGTTTGGCAGATCTCAAGAGACCCAGTACTTC.

In its sample, this clonotype was seen a few times. This chain uses TRBV7-2 with TRBJ2-1; TRBD2 matches 9 bases. This CDR3 has 16 amino acids. Germline CDR1 and CDR2: SGHTA and FQGNSA. Trimming at V came to 4 bases and at J to 1 base, leaving 5 bases not matched to a gene. The CDR3 coding sequence is TGTGCCAGCAGCTGGGAGACTAGCGGATCCTACAATGAGCAGTTCTTC. Amino acids: CASSWETSGSYNEQFF.

With respect to this clonotype: This could be a read error, since a much larger clone is one nucleotide away. The chain carries TRBV29-1 and TRBJ2-1; D remains unclear. Germline assignment: CDR1 SQVTM and CDR2 ANQGSEA. The CDR3 has 13 amino acids. The CDR3 DNA reads TGCGGCGTTGATCCAGGCTCCTACAATGAGCAGTTCTTC. It translates to CGVDPGSYNEQFF.

The table lists this clonotype with many counts. The chain links TRBV28 to TRBJ2-7; 11 bases fit TRBD1. The CDR3 consists of 15 residues. The germline CDR1 and CDR2 sequences are MDHEN and SYDVKM. The V and J ends lost 6 bases and 0 bases, in that order; junction bases with no gene match: 4. In DNA, the CDR3 is TGTGCCAGCAGACGGACAGGGGGCGCCTCCTACGAGCAGTACTTC. Translated, it gives CASRRTGGASYEQYF.

Concerning this clonotype itself: The DNA is left out, because the CDR3 cannot be placed on it with certainty; the CDR3 is given as TCRdb lists it. The V call is TRBV20-1, the J call TRBJ2-2; no DNA check was done on the table's D call, TRBD1. Germline V gene lookup returns CDR1 DFQATT and CDR2 SNEGSKA (reference sequence). The CDR3 has 19 amino acids, counting both end residues. This CDR3 reads CSARGVTGIYEQYFGELFF.

To note about this clonotype: Just one base apart from a much larger clone, this may be a read error. The chain is built from TRBV3-1 and TRBJ2-7; TRBD2 is a possible D gene (5 bases). Germline V gene lookup returns CDR1 LGHDT and CDR2 YNNKEL (reference sequence). V lost 2 bases, J lost 4 bases, and 9 bases lay in between. This CDR3 is 13 amino acids long. CDR3 sequence (DNA): TGTGCCAGCAGCCAACAACCGGGGTACGAGCAGTACTTC. It yields the protein CASSQQPGYEQYF.

The chain combines TRBV27 with TRBJ2-1; maybe TRBD2 (5 bases). The CDR3 extends over 17 amino acids. Per the germline V gene, CDR1 is MNHEY and CDR2 is SMNVEV (reference sequence). Trimming removed 2 bases at V and 0 bases at J, with 14 bases between. The CDR3 here is CASSLRASLTSYNEQFF. The DNA for the CDR3 is TGTGCCAGCAGTTTAAGGGCTAGCTTAACCTCCTACAATGAGCAGTTCTTC.

V is TRBV7-3 and J is TRBJ2-1; the match to TRBD2 covers 11 bases. J gave up 9 bases and V 2 bases, and 12 bases lay outside the gene matches. The CDR3 has 17 residues. Germline V gene data show CDR1 as SGHTA and CDR2 as FQGTGA. CDR3 protein: CASSLVVAGGGGGEQFF. In DNA, the CDR3 is TGTGCCAGCAGCTTAGTGGTAGCGGGAGGGGGGGGCGGTGAGCAGTTCTTC.